This TCR beta chain was sequenced during a study of cytomegalovirus exposure and HLA in healthy donors. The table came from immunoSEQ multiplex PCR; TCRdb's copy has only in-frame clones and leaves some out. The sample carries some 120,000 clones, 95% to 96% recorded once. This sequence originates from a man younger than 30 in good health and CMV-seronegative. The sample comprised PBMCs.

This CDR3 reads CASSGTEGETQYF. CDR3 sequence (DNA): TGTGCCAGCAGTGGGACAGAGGGAGAGACCCAGTACTTC. This sequence joins TRBV5-4 and TRBJ2-5; 7 bases are a match to TRBD1. V trimming: 5 bases; J trimming: 4 bases; junction bases outside the gene matches: 5. The CDR3 has 13 amino acids. Germline V gene sequence: CDR1 SGHNT, CDR2 YYREEE (reference sequence). Complete variable domain (other parts from reference TRBV5-4 and TRBJ2-5): ETGVTQSPTHLIKTRGQQVTLRCSSQSGHNTVSWYQQALGQGPQFIFQYYREEENGRGNFPPRFSGLQFPNYSSELNVNALELDDSALYLCASSGTEGETQYFGPGTRLLVL.